The present T cell receptor (beta chain) was sequenced within a study of T cell responses to AZD1222 COVID-19 vaccine. On the study more broadly: The analysis combined second doses at about 4 or about 12 weeks.

Method: immunoSEQ multiplex PCR; TCRdb's copy keeps in-frame clones and lacks some. The sample consists of 64,000 or so clones, 65% to 85% of them appearing once. Notes on this clone: The antigen is unknown.

General observations from the study: Donors were largely white British and mainly female; clonal diversity was possibly underestimated. No day 14 peak samples; only post-peak repertoires were characterized.

The sample here was peripheral blood, taken on day 0 of AZD1222 vaccination. The receptor's source is an adult in good health.

CDR3 DNA: TGCAGCGTATCGGACAGCTACGAGCAGTACTTC. Its translation is CSVSDSYEQYF. The rearrangement links TRBV29-1 to TRBJ2-7; a possible D gene is TRBD1 (6 bases). Trimming removed 6 bases from V and 3 bases from J, with 9 bases in between. CDR1 and CDR2 from the germline V gene are SQVTM and ANQGSEA. The CDR3 has 11 residues.